Listed below are T cell receptor beta chains from one sample, sequenced in a study of shared clonotypes between healthy human individuals. Profiling relied on immunoSEQ multiplex PCR, and the TCRdb table lists in-frame clones only, not all of them. The table has about 520,000 clones, 70% to 80% seen once. Sequencing was carried out using PBMCs. These receptors originate from a woman aged 40 to 49 in good health. Some clones in this sample may be carry-over from other donors' samples. Both conserved end residues are part of each CDR3. A D gene is named only where the DNA matches it firmly. Some rows mark clone size as missing; the rest say once, few, many or name a class of expanded clone.

D: TRBD1
V: TRBV6-5
size: once
J: TRBJ1-2
CDR3: CASSYGLRAGGGGYTF
DNA: TGTGCCAGCAGTTACGGACTTCGGGCAGGGGGCGGGGGCTACACCTTC

D: -
V: TRBV27
size: -
J: TRBJ2-7
CDR3: CASSLSSPPSPYEQYF
DNA: TGTGCCAGCAGTTTATCGAGCCCACCGTCCCCCTACGAGCAGTACTTC

D: -
V: TRBV9
size: -
J: TRBJ2-5
CDR3: CASSASGGRETQYF
DNA: TGTGCCAGCAGCGCATCAGGGGGGCGAGAGACCCAGTACTTC

D: TRBD2
V: TRBV5-4
size: -
J: TRBJ2-3
CDR3: CASSLGGLAGVDTQYF
DNA: TGTGCCAGCAGCTTGGGGGGACTAGCGGGAGTAGATACGCAGTATTTT

D: -
V: TRBV29-1
size: few
J: TRBJ2-2
CDR3: CSVEFGVNTGELFF
DNA: TGCAGCGTTGAGTTTGGAGTCAACACCGGGGAGCTGTTTTTT

D: TRBD1
V: TRBV30
size: -
J: TRBJ1-1
CDR3: CAGTGPGTEAFF
DNA: TGTGCCGGGACAGGGCCGGGGACTGAAGCTTTCTTT

D: -
V: TRBV5-1
size: -
J: TRBJ2-7
CDR3: CASSPQNIASSYEQYF
DNA: TGCGCCAGCAGCCCGCAGAATATAGCCAGCTCCTACGAGCAGTACTTC

D: -
V: TRBV5-1
size: -
J: TRBJ2-7
CDR3: CASSLGAGVYYEQYF
DNA: TGCGCCAGCAGCTTGGGGGCAGGGGTCTACTACGAGCAGTACTTC

D: -
V: TRBV7-3
size: few
J: TRBJ1-1
CDR3: CASSSQGLNTEAFF
DNA: TGTGCCAGCAGCTCCCAGGGACTGAACACTGAAGCTTTCTTT

D: TRBD2
V: TRBV4-1
size: few
J: TRBJ2-5
CDR3: CASSQRVLPGGGRETQYF
DNA: TGCGCCAGCAGCCAAAGGGTTTTGCCGGGAGGAGGGCGGGAGACCCAGTACTTC

D: -
V: TRBV29-1
size: -
J: TRBJ2-7
CDR3: CSVLLVGEQYF
DNA: TGCAGCGTTCTACTAGTCGGTGAGCAGTACTTC

D: -
V: TRBV6-5
size: -
J: TRBJ1-5
CDR3: CASSYVETQPQHF
DNA: TGTGCCAGCAGTTATGTCGAGACTCAGCCCCAGCATTTT

D: -
V: TRBV28
size: -
J: TRBJ2-2
CDR3: CASSSMGPGTGELFF
DNA: TGTGCCAGCAGTTCAATGGGGCCAGGCACCGGGGAGCTGTTTTTT

D: TRBD2
V: TRBV11-3
size: once
J: TRBJ2-1
CDR3: CASRDAGLAGGEQFF
DNA: TGTGCCAGCAGGGACGCGGGACTAGCGGGCGGTGAGCAGTTCTTC

D: -
V: TRBV7-9
size: -
J: TRBJ1-1
CDR3: CASSLTDWGTEAFF
DNA: TGTGCCAGCAGCTTGACGGACTGGGGTACTGAAGCTTTCTTT

D: -
V: TRBV29-1
size: -
J: TRBJ2-3
CDR3: CSASPRPDTQYF
DNA: TGCAGCGCCTCTCCGAGGCCAGATACGCAGTATTTT

D: TRBD2
V: TRBV5-1
size: -
J: TRBJ2-1
CDR3: CASSSGLAGGIEQFF
DNA: TGCGCCAGCAGCTCCGGACTAGCGGGAGGGATAGAGCAGTTCTTC

D: -
V: TRBV5-1
size: -
J: TRBJ2-1
CDR3: CASSLTSRDEQFF
DNA: TGCGCCAGCAGCTTAACTAGCAGGGATGAGCAGTTCTTC

D: TRBD2
V: TRBV28
size: -
J: TRBJ2-1
CDR3: CASSTGTSGINEQFF
DNA: TGTGCCAGCAGTACCGGGACTAGCGGGATAAATGAGCAGTTCTTC

D: -
V: TRBV4-1
size: -
J: TRBJ2-5
CDR3: CASSQGPWNQETQYF
DNA: TGCGCCAGCAGCCAAGGTCCCTGGAACCAAGAGACCCAGTACTTC

D: -
V: TRBV7-8
size: -
J: TRBJ2-7
CDR3: CASSLKEPGPYEQYF
DNA: TGTGCCAGCAGCTTAAAAGAGCCAGGGCCCTACGAGCAGTACTTC

D: -
V: TRBV6-5
size: -
J: TRBJ2-1
CDR3: CASSPNSPRNEQFF
DNA: TGTGCCAGCAGTCCGAACTCCCCTAGGAATGAGCAGTTCTTC

D: TRBD2
V: TRBV2
size: -
J: TRBJ2-7
CDR3: CASSREGVLTYEQYF
DNA: TGTGCCAGCAGTAGGGAGGGAGTCCTAACCTACGAGCAGTACTTC

D: -
V: TRBV6-6
size: few
J: TRBJ2-7
CDR3: CASSSNRVGLGEQYF
DNA: TGTGCCAGCAGTTCAAACAGGGTTGGCCTTGGCGAGCAGTACTTC

D: TRBD1
V: TRBV5-1
size: -
J: TRBJ1-3
CDR3: CASSVGTEPGNTIYF
DNA: TGCGCCAGCAGCGTAGGGACAGAACCTGGAAACACCATATATTTT

D: TRBD1
V: TRBV29-1
size: few
J: TRBJ2-3
CDR3: CSVDRGDTQYF
DNA: TGCAGCGTTGACAGGGGGGATACGCAGTATTTT

D: -
V: TRBV5-1
size: once
J: TRBJ1-1
CDR3: CASRNTLNTEAFF
DNA: TGCGCCAGCCGCAATACCTTGAACACTGAAGCTTTCTTT

D: TRBD1
V: TRBV4-1
size: -
J: TRBJ2-5
CDR3: CASSSSPPGQGAWEQYF
DNA: TGCGCCAGCAGCTCGAGTCCCCCGGGACAGGGGGCTTGGGAGCAGTACTTC

D: -
V: TRBV30
size: many
J: TRBJ2-2
CDR3: CAWAGQLDAGELFF
DNA: TGTGCCTGGGCGGGACAGCTTGACGCCGGGGAGCTGTTTTTT

D: -
V: TRBV28
size: -
J: TRBJ1-2
CDR3: CASSSISPRTLNYGYTF
DNA: TGTGCCAGCAGCTCCATAAGCCCTAGGACACTTAACTATGGCTACACCTTC

D: TRBD1
V: TRBV19
size: -
J: TRBJ2-6
CDR3: CASRRDRASSSGANVLTF
DNA: TGTGCCAGTAGGAGGGACAGGGCGTCGAGCTCTGGGGCCAACGTCCTGACTTTC

D: TRBD1
V: TRBV9
size: -
J: TRBJ1-1
CDR3: CASSKLQGAFTEAFF
DNA: TGTGCCAGCAGCAAACTACAGGGGGCATTCACTGAAGCTTTCTTT

D: -
V: TRBV9
size: -
J: TRBJ2-1
CDR3: CASSVDSSEGYWSNEQFF
DNA: TGTGCCAGCAGCGTAGACTCTTCGGAGGGGTATTGGTCCAATGAGCAGTTCTTC

D: TRBD1
V: TRBV7-8
size: -
J: TRBJ1-5
CDR3: CASSLTGGLQPQHF
DNA: TGTGCCAGCAGCTTAACAGGGGGCTTACAGCCCCAGCATTTT

D: -
V: TRBV28
size: -
J: TRBJ2-1
CDR3: CASSLTGTNEQFF
DNA: TGTGCCAGCAGCCTAACAGGGACCAATGAGCAGTTCTTC

D: -
V: TRBV6-1
size: -
J: TRBJ1-2
CDR3: CASRLASVNYGYTF
DNA: TGTGCCAGCAGGTTGGCCAGCGTGAACTATGGCTACACCTTC

D: -
V: TRBV6-5
size: -
J: TRBJ1-5
CDR3: CASSYTSGNQPQHF
DNA: TGTGCCAGCAGTTACACCTCAGGGAATCAGCCCCAGCATTTT

D: TRBD2
V: TRBV2
size: -
J: TRBJ2-1
CDR3: CASSVPSGGLKQFF
DNA: TGTGCCAGCAGTGTACCTAGCGGGGGGCTAAAGCAGTTCTTC

D: -
V: TRBV6-5
size: -
J: TRBJ2-7
CDR3: CASSYSTAFAYEQYF
DNA: TGTGCCAGCAGTTACTCGACGGCGTTCGCCTACGAGCAGTACTTC

D: TRBD2
V: TRBV19
size: -
J: TRBJ2-7
CDR3: CASSIKLAGADEQYF
DNA: TGTGCCAGTAGTATAAAGTTAGCGGGAGCCGACGAGCAGTACTTC

D: -
V: TRBV7-6
size: -
J: TRBJ2-1
CDR3: CASSPQMSDWHNEQFF
DNA: TGTGCCAGCAGCCCGCAAATGTCAGACTGGCACAATGAGCAGTTCTTC

D: TRBD2
V: TRBV4-1
size: -
J: TRBJ2-1
CDR3: CASSQDLAGGPPYNEQFF
DNA: TGCGCCAGCAGCCAAGACTTAGCGGGAGGGCCCCCCTACAATGAGCAGTTCTTC

D: -
V: TRBV27
size: many
J: TRBJ2-5
CDR3: CASSDNQETQYF
DNA: TGTGCCAGCAGCGATAACCAAGAGACCCAGTACTTC

D: -
V: TRBV6-5
size: -
J: TRBJ2-7
CDR3: CASSYLPSRLPYEQYF
DNA: TGTGCCAGCAGTTACTTGCCGTCCCGTCTACCCTACGAGCAGTACTTC

D: -
V: TRBV5-5
size: -
J: TRBJ1-2
CDR3: CASIPWDAGGSYGYTF
DNA: TGTGCCAGCATCCCCTGGGACGCAGGAGGATCATATGGCTACACCTTC

D: -
V: TRBV11-2
size: -
J: TRBJ2-1
CDR3: CASSLGVGDSYNEQFF
DNA: TGTGCCAGCAGCTTAGGGGTGGGGGACTCCTACAATGAGCAGTTCTTC

D: TRBD2
V: TRBV5-8
size: -
J: TRBJ2-2
CDR3: CASSRGTIWNTGELFF
DNA: TGTGCCAGCAGCCGCGGGACTATCTGGAACACCGGGGAGCTGTTTTTT

D: -
V: TRBV7-2
size: -
J: TRBJ2-3
CDR3: CASTPDRTDTQYF
DNA: TGTGCCAGCACCCCGGACCGCACAGATACGCAGTATTTT

D: -
V: TRBV7-8
size: -
J: TRBJ2-5
CDR3: CASSAGAFQETQYF
DNA: TGTGCCAGCAGCGCGGGGGCTTTCCAAGAGACCCAGTACTTC

D: -
V: TRBV6-5
size: -
J: TRBJ2-1
CDR3: CASSYDGSRAGEQFF
DNA: TGTGCCAGCAGTTACGACGGGAGCAGGGCGGGTGAGCAGTTCTTC

D: -
V: TRBV9
size: -
J: TRBJ2-7
CDR3: CASSDRSHSYEQYF
DNA: TGTGCCAGCAGCGACCGATCCCACTCCTACGAGCAGTACTTC

D: -
V: TRBV19
size: -
J: TRBJ2-7
CDR3: CASKRDKSSYEQYF
DNA: TGTGCCAGTAAGAGGGACAAAAGCTCCTACGAGCAGTACTTC

D: TRBD2
V: TRBV2
size: -
J: TRBJ2-1
CDR3: CASSVTLSGRGRVDEQFF
DNA: TGTGCCAGCAGTGTGACCCTTAGCGGGAGGGGAAGGGTCGATGAGCAGTTCTTC